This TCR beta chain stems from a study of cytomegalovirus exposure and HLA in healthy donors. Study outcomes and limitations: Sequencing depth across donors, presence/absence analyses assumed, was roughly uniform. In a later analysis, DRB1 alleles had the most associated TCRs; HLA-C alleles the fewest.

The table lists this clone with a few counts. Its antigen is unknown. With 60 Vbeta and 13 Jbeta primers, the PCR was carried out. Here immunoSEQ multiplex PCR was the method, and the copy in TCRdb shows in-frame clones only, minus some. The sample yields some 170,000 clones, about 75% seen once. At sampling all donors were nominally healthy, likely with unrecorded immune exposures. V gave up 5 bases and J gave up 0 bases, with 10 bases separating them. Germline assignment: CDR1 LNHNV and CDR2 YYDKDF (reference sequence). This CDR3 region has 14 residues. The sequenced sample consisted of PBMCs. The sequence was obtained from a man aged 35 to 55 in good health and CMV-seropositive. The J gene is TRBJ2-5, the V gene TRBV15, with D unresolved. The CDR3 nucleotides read TGTGCCACCAGCGAGTTACCTCACCAAGAGACCCAGTACTTC. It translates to CATSELPHQETQYF.